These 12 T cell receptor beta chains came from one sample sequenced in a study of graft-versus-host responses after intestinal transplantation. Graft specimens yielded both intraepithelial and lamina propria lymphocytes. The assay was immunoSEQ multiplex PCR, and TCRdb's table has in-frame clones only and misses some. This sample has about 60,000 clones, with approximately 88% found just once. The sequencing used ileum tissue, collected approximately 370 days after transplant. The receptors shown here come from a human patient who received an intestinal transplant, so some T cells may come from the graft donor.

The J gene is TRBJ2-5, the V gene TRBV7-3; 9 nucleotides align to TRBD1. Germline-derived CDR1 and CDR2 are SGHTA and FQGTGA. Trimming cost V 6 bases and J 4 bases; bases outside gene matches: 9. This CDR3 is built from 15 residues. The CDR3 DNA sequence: TGTGCCAGCAGTCAACAGGGGGCTGGGGGAGAGACCCAGTACTTC. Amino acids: CASSQQGAGGETQYF.

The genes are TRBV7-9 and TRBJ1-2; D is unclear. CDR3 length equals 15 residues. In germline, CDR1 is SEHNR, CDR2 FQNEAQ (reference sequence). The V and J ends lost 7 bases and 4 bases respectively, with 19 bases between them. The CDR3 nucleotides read TGTGCCAGCACCAACGACGAGTTTTGGTCCTATGGCTACACCTTC. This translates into CASTNDEFWSYGYTF.

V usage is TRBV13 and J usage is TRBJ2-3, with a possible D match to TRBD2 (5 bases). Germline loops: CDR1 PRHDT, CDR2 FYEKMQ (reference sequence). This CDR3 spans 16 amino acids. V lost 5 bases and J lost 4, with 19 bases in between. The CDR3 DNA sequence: TGTGCCAGCAGCCACGGGTGGGAGCAGGTTCCAGATACGCAGTATTTT. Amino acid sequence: CASSHGWEQVPDTQYF.

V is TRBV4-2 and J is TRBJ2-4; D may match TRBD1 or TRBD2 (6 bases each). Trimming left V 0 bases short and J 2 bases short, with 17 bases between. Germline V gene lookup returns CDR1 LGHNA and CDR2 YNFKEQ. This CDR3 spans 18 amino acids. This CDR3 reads CASSQEGGRAMTKNIQYF. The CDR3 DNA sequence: TGTGCCAGCAGCCAAGAAGGGGGGCGGGCTATGACCAAAAACATTCAGTACTTC.

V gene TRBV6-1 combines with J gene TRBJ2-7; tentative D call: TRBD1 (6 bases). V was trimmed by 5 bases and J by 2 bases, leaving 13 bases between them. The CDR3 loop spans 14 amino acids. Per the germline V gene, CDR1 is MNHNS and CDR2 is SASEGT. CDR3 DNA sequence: TGTGCCAGCAGTTCGACAGGCTATCCCTACGAGCAGTACTTC. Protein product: CASSSTGYPYEQYF.

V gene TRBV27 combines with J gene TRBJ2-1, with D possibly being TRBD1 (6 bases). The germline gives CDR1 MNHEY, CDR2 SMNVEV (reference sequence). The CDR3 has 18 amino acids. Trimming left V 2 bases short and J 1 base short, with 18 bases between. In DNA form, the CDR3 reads TGTGCCAGCAGTTTAAAGAACCAGGGGCGGTGGTCCTACAATGAGCAGTTCTTC. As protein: CASSLKNQGRWSYNEQFF.

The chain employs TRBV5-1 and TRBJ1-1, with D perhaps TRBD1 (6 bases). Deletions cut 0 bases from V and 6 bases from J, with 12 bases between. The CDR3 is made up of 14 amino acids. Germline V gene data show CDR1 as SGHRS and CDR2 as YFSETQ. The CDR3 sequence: CASSLDGRGAEAFF. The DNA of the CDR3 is TGCGCCAGCAGCTTGGACGGCAGGGGAGCTGAAGCTTTCTTT.

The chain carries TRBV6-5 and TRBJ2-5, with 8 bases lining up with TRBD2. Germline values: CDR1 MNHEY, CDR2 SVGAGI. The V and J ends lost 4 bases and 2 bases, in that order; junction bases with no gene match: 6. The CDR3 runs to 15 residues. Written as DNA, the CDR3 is TGTGCCAGCAGTTTCGGCGGGGGGCTTCAAGAGACCCAGTACTTC. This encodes CASSFGGGLQETQYF.

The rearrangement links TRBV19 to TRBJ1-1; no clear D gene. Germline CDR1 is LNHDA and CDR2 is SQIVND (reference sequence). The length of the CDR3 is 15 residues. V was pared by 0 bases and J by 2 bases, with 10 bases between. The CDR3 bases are TGTGCCAGTAGTATAGATCCGGACGTTAACACTGAAGCTTTCTTT. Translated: CASSIDPDVNTEAFF.

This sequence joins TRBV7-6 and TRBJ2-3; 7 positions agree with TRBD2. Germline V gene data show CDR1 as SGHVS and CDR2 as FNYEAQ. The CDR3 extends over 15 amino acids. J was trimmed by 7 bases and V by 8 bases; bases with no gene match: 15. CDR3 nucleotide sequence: TGTGCCAGCTCAAAAGAGGGAGGGCCTGGGAATACGCAGTATTTT. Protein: CASSKEGGPGNTQYF.

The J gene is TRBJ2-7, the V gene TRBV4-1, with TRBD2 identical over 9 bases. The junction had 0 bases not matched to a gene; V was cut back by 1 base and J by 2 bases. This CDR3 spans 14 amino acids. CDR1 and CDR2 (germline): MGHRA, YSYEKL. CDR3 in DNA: TGCGCCAGCAGCCAAGGGACTAGCGCCTACGAGCAGTACTTC. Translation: CASSQGTSAYEQYF.

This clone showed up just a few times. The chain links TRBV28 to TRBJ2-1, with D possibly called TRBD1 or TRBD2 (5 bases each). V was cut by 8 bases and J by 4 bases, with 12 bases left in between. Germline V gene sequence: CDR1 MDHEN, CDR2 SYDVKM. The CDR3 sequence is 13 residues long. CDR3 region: CASGTGSYNEQFF. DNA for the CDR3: TGTGCCAGCGGGACGGGGAGTTACAATGAGCAGTTCTTC.